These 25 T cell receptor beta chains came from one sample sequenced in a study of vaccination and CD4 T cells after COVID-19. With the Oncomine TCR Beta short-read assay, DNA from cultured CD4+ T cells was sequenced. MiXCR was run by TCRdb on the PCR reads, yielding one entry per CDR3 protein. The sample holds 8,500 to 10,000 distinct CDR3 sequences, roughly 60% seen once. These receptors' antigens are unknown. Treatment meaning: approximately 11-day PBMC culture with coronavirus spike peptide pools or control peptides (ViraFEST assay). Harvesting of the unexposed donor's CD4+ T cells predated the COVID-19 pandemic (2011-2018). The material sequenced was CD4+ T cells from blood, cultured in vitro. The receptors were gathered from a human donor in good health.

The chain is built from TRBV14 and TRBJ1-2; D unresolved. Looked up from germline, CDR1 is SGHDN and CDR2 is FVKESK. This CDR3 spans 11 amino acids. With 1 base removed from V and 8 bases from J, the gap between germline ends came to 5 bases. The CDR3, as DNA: TGTGCCAGCAGCCAAGGTGGCGGCTACACCTTC. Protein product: CASSQGGGYTF. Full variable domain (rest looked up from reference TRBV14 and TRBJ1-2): EAGVTQFPSHSVIEKGQTVTLRCDPISGHDNLYWYRRVMGKEIKFLLHFVKESKQDESGMPNNRFLAERTGGTYSTLKVQPAELEDSGVYFCASSQGGGYTFGSGTRLTVV.

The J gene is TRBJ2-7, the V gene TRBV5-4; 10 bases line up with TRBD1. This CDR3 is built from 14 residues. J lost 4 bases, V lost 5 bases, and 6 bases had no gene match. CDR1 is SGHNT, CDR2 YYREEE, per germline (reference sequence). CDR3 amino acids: CASSPGQGGYEQYF. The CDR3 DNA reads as TGTGCCAGCAGTCCAGGACAGGGGGGGTACGAGCAGTACTTC.

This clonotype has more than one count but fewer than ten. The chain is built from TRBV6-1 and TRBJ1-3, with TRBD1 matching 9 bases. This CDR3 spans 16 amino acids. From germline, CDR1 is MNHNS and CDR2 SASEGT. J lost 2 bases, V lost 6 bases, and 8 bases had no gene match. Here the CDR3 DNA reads TGTGCCAGCAGCCTAGGACAGGGGCCCACTGGAAACACCATATATTTT. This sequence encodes CASSLGQGPTGNTIYF.

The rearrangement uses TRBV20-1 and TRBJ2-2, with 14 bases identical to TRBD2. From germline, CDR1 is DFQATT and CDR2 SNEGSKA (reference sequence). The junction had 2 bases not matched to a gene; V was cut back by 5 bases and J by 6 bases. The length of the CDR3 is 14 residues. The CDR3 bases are TGCAGTGCTCAGACTAGCGGGAGGGCCGGGGAGCTGTTTTTT. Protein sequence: CSAQTSGRAGELFF.

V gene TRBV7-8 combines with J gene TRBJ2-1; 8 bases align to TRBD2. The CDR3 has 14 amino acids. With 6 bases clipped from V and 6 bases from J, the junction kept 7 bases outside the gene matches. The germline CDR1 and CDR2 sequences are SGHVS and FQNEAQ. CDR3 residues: CASRGTRVGNEQFF. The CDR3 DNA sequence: TGTGCCAGCAGAGGGACTAGAGTCGGCAATGAGCAGTTCTTC.

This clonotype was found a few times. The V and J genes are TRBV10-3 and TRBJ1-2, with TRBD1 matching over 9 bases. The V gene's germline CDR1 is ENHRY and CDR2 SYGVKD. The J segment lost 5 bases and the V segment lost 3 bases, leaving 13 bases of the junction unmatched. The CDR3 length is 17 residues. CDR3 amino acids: CAISERDRVQGEYGYTF. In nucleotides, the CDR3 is TGTGCCATCAGTGAAAGGGACAGGGTACAAGGCGAGTATGGCTACACCTTC.

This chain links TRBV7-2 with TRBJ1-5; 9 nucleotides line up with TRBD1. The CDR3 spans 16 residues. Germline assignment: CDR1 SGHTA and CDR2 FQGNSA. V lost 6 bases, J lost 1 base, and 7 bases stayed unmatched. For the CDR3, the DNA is TGTGCCAGCAGGGCACAGGGGGCGGGAAGCAATCAGCCCCAGCATTTT. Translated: CASRAQGAGSNQPQHF.

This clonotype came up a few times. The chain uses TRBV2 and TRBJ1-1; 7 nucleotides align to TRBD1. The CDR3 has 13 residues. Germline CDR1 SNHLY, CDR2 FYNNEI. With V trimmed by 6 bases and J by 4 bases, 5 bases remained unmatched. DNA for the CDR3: TGTGCCAGCAGGGAGACAGGGCCCACTGAAGCTTTCTTT. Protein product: CASRETGPTEAFF.

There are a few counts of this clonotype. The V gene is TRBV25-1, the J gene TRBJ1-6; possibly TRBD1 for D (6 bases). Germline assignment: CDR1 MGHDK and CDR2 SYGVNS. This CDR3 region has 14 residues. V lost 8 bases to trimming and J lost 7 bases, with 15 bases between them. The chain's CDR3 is CASLSGGLNSPLHF. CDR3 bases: TGTGCCAGCCTATCCGGGGGGCTGAATTCACCCCTCCACTTT.

CDR3 region: CASSPDGRVNSPLHF. The DNA for the CDR3 is TGTGCCAGCAGTCCAGACGGTAGGGTTAATTCACCCCTCCACTTT. This chain links TRBV7-9 with TRBJ1-6; D is uncertain. The V gene's germline CDR1 is SEHNR and CDR2 FQNEAQ (reference sequence). V lost 6 bases, J lost 6 bases, and 15 bases lay in between. The CDR3 extends over 15 amino acids.

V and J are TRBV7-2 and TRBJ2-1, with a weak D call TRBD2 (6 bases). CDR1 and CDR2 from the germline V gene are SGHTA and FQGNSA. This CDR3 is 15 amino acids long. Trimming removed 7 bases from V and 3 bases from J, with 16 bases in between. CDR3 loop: CASTLGGTLYNEQFF. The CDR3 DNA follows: TGTGCCAGCACCCTAGGTGGGACTCTCTACAATGAGCAGTTCTTC. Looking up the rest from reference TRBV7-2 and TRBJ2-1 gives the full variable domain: GAGVSQSPSNKVTEKGKDVELRCDPISGHTALYWYRQSLGQGLEFLIYFQGNSAPDKSGLPSDRFSAERTGGSVSTLTIQRTQQEDSAVYLCASTLGGTLYNEQFFGPGTRLTVL.

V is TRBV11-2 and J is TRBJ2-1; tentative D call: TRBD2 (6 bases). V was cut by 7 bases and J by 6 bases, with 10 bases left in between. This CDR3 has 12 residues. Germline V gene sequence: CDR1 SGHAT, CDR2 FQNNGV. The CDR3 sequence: CASNQAGNEQFF. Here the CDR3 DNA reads TGTGCCAGCAATCAAGCGGGCAATGAGCAGTTCTTC.

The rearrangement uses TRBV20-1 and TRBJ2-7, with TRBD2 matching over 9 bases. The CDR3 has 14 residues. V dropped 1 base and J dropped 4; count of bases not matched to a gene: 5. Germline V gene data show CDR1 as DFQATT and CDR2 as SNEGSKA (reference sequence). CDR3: CSARGDSGRYEQYF. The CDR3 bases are TGCAGTGCTAGAGGGGATAGCGGGAGATACGAGCAGTACTTC.

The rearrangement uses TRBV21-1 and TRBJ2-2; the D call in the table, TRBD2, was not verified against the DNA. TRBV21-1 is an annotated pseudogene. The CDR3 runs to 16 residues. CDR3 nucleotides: TGTGCCAGCAGCAAACTAGCGGGAACGAACACCGGGGAGCTGTTTTTT. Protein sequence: CASSKLAGTNTGELFF.

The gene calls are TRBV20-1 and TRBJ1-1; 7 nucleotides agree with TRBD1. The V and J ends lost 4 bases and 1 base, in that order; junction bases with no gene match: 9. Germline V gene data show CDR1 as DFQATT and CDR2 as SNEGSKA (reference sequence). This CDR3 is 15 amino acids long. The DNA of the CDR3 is TGCAGTGCTAAAAAGACCGGGACAGCGAACACTGAAGCTTTCTTT. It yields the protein CSAKKTGTANTEAFF.

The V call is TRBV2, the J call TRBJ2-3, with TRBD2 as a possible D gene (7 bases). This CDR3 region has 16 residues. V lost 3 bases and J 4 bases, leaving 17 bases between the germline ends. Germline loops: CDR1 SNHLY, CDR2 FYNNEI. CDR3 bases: TGTGCCAGCAGTGAGGGGGCTAGCGGTAGGGCAGATACGCAGTATTTT. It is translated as CASSEGASGRADTQYF.

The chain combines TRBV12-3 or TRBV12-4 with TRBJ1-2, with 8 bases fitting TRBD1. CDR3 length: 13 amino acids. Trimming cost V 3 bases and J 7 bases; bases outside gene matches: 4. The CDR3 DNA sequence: TGTGCCAGCAGTTTGTGGACAGGGTTTGGCTACACCTTC. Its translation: CASSLWTGFGYTF.

The CDR3 spells CASSFGGSGADTQYF. CDR3 bases: TGTGCCAGCAGCTTTGGCGGGAGCGGCGCAGATACGCAGTATTTT. V is TRBV5-4 and J is TRBJ2-3, with 7 bases matching TRBD2. The CDR3 runs to 15 residues. Per germline, CDR1 SGHNT and CDR2 YYREEE (reference sequence). The V and J ends lost 2 bases and 4 bases, in that order; junction bases with no gene match: 7.

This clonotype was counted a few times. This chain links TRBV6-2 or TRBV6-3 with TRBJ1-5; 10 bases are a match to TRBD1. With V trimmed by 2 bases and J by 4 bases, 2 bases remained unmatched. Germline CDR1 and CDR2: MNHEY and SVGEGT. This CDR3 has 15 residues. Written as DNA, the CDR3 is TGTGCCAGCAGTTACGGGGGACAGGGGAATCAGCCCCAGCATTTT. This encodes CASSYGGQGNQPQHF.

CDR3 sequence: CASSYWGETGNTIYF. CDR3 coding DNA: TGTGCCAGCAGTTACTGGGGCGAGACTGGAAACACCATATATTTT. The chain uses TRBV6-5 and TRBJ1-3, with D tentatively TRBD1 (5 bases). The CDR3 length is 15 residues. Germline CDR1 and CDR2: MNHEY and SVGAGI. The ends were cut back, 1 base at V and 2 bases at J, with 9 bases in the middle.

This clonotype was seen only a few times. In nucleotides, the CDR3 is TGTGCCAGCAGCTTAGGCGAGCGGGGCACAGATACGCAGTATTTT. This codes for CASSLGERGTDTQYF. The rearrangement links TRBV7-9 to TRBJ2-3; tentatively, D is TRBD2 (6 bases). The V and J ends lost 1 base and 1 base respectively, with 9 bases between them. CDR3 length equals 15 residues. Germline loops: CDR1 SEHNR, CDR2 FQNEAQ (reference sequence).

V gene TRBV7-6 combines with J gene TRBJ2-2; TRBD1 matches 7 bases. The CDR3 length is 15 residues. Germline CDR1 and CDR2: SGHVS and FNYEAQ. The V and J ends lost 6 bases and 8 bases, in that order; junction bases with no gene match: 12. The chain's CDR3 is CASSPKGGLTGELFF. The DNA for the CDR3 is TGTGCCAGCAGTCCTAAAGGGGGCTTAACTGGGGAGCTGTTTTTT.

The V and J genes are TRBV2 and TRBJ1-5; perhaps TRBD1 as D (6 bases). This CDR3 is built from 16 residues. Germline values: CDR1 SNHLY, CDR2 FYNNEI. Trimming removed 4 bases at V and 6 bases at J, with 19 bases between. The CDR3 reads CASSGGRGSAAQPQHF. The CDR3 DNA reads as TGTGCCAGCAGTGGGGGGCGGGGGTCGGCGGCTCAGCCCCAGCATTTT.

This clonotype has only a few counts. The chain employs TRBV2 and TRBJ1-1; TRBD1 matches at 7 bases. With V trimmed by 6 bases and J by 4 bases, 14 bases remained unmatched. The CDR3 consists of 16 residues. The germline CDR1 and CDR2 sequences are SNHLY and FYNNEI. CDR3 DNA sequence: TGTGCCAGCAGCGCCGGGGACAGCTCTTGGGGCACTGAAGCTTTCTTT. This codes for CASSAGDSSWGTEAFF.

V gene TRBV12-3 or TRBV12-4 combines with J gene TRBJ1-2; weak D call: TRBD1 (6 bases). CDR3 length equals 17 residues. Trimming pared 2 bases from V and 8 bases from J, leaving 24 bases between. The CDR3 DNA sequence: TGTGCCAGCAGTTTATCATTTGAGACAGGAGGGGTATACGGCTACACCTTC. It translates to CASSLSFETGGVYGYTF.